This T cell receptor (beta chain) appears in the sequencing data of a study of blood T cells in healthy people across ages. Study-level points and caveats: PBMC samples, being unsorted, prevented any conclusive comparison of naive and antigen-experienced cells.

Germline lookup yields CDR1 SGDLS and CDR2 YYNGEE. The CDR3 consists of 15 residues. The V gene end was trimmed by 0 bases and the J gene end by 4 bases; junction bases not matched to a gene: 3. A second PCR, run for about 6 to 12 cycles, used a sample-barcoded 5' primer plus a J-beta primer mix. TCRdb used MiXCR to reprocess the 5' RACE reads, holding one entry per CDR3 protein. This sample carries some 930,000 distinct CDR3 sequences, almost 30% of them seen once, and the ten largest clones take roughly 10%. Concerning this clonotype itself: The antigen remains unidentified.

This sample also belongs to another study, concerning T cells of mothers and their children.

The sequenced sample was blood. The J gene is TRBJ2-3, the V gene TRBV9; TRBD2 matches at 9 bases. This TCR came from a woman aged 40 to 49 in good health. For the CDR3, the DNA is TGTGCCAGCAGCGTAGAGGCGGGGGGGCCAGATACGCAGTATTTT. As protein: CASSVEAGGPDTQYF.